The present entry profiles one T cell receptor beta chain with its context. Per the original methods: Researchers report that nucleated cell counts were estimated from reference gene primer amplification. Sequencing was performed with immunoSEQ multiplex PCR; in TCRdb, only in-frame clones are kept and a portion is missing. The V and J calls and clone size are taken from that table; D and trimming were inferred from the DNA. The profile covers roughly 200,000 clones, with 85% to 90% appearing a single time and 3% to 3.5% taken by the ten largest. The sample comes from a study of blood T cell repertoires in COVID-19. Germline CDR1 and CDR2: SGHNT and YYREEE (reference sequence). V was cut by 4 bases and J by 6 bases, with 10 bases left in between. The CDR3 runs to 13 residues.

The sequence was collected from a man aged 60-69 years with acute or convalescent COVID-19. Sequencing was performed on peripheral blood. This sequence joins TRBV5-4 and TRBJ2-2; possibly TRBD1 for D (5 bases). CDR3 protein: CASSPRVPGELFF. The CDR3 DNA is TGTGCCAGCAGCCCCAGGGTGCCCGGGGAGCTGTTTTTT.